This TCR beta chain is from a study of regulatory T cells in long-lasting Graves disease. Overall study findings and caveats: Compared with new cases, persistent Graves' patients showed reduced TCR diversity.

Arm-PCR of CDR3 regions with iRepertoire HTBI primers generated TCR beta libraries. Via MiXCR, TCRdb re-called the multiplex PCR reads, giving one row per CDR3 protein. Seen here are 500,000 or so distinct CDR3 sequences, 14% observed once, and the top ten hold approximately 15%. Sample time point: newly diagnosed GD, antithyroid drugs for less than 3 months. Extracted PBMC RNA gave rise to the TCR library. It was by American Thyroid Association guidelines that Graves' disease was diagnosed. On this clonotype: Its antigen remains unknown.

This same sample was also taken into another study, of T cells in Graves' hyperthyroidism and ophthalmopathy. In that study: Carried out on the TCR CDR3, a first-round RT-PCR used the HTBI primer set.

The clonotype was recovered from a woman in her fifties or sixties with Graves disease. The specimen was peripheral blood mononuclear cells (PBMCs), collected at new diagnosis, from a patient treated with antithyroid drugs.

The CDR3 region is CSASGRRGGGGETQYF. The CDR3 region has the DNA TGCAGTGCTAGCGGCCGGCGGGGAGGTGGTGGAGAGACCCAGTACTTC. V and J are TRBV20-1 and TRBJ2-5; the D gene is possibly TRBD2 (6 bases). There are 16 residues in the CDR3. V lost 3 bases to trimming and J lost 4 bases, with 21 bases between them. Germline assignment: CDR1 DFQATT and CDR2 SNEGSKA (reference sequence).